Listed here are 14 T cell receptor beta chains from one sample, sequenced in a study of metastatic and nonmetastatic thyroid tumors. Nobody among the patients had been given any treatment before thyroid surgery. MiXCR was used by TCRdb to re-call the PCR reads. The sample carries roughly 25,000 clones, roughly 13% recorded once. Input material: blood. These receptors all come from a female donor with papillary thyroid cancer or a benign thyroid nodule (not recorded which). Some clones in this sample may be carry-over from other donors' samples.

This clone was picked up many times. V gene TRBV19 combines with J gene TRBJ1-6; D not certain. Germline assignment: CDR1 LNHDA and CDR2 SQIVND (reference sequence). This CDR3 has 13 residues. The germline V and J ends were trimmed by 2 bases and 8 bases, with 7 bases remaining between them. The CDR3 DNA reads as TGTGCCAGTAGTATATCTCAAGATTCACCCCTCCACTTT. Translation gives CASSISQDSPLHF. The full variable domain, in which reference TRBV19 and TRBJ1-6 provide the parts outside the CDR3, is DGGITQSPKYLFRKEGQNVTLSCEQNLNHDAMYWYRQDPGQGLRLIYYSQIVNDFQKGDIAEGYSVSREKKESFPLTVTSAQKNPTAFYLCASSISQDSPLHFGNGTRLTVT.

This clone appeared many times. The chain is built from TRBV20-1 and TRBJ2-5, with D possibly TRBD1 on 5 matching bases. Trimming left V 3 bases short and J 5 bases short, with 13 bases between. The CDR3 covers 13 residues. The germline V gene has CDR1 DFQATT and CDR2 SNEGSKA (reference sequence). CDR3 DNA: TGCAGTGCTAGTTTGGCAGGGCGGGAGACCCAGTACTTC. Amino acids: CSASLAGRETQYF.

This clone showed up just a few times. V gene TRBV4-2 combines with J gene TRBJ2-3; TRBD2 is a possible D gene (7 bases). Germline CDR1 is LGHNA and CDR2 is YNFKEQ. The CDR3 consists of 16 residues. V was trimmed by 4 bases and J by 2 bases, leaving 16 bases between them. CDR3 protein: CASSPTGGLVTDTQYF. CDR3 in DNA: TGTGCCAGCAGCCCAACCGGGGGGCTCGTCACAGATACGCAGTATTTT.

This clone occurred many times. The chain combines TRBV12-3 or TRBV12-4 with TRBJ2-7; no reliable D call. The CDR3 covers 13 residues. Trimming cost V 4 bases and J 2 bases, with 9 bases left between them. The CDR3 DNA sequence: TGTGCCAGCAGTTGGCGCCCCACCTACGAGCAGTACTTC. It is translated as CASSWRPTYEQYF.

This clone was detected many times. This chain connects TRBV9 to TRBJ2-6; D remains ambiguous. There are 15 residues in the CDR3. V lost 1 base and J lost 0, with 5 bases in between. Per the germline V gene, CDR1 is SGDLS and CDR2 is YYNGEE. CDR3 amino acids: CASSVTVSGANVLTF. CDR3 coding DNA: TGTGCCAGCAGCGTAACCGTCTCTGGGGCCAACGTCCTGACTTTC.

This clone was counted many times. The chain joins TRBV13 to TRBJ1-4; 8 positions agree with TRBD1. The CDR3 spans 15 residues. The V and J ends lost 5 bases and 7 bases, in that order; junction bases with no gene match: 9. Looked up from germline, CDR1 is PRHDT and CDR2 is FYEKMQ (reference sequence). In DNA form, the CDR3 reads TGTGCCAGCAGCATCCAGGGGGCTATGGGTGAAAAACTGTTTTTT. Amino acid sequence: CASSIQGAMGEKLFF.

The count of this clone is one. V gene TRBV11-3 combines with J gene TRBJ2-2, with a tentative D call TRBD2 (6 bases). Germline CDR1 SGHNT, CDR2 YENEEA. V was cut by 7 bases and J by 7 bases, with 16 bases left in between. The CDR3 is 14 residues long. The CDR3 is CASKLRGRNGELFF. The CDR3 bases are TGTGCCAGCAAACTCCGGGGGAGGAACGGGGAGCTGTTTTTT. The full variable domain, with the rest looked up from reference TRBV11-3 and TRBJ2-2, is EAGVVQSPRYKIIEKKQPVAFWCNPISGHNTLYWYLQNLGQGPELLIRYENEEAVDDSQLPKDRFSAERLKGVDSTLKIQPAELGDSAVYLCASKLRGRNGELFFGEGSRLTVL.

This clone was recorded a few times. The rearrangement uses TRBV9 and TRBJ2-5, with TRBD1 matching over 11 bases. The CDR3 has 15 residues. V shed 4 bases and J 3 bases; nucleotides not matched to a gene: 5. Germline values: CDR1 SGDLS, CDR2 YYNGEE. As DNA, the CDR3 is TGTGCCAGCAGCCCCAGGGACAGGGGGGAAGAGACCCAGTACTTC. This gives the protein CASSPRDRGEETQYF. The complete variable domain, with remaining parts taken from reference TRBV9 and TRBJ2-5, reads DSGVTQTPKHLITATGQRVTLRCSPRSGDLSVYWYQQSLDQGLQFLIQYYNGEERAKGNILERFSAQQFPDLHSELNLSSLELGDSALYFCASSPRDRGEETQYFGPGTRLLVL.

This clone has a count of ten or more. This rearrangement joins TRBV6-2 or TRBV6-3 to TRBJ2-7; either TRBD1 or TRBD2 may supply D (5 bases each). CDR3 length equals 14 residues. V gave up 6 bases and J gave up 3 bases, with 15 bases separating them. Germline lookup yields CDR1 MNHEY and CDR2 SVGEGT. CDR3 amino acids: CASSSGTDNYEQYF. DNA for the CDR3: TGTGCCAGCAGCTCCGGGACCGACAACTACGAGCAGTACTTC.

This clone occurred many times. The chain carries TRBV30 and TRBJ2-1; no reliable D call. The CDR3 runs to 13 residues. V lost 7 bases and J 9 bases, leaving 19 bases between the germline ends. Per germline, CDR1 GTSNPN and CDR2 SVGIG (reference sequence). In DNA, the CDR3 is TGTGCCTTGTCGGGTCAGAGTCTCGGTGAGCAGTTCTTC. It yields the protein CALSGQSLGEQFF.

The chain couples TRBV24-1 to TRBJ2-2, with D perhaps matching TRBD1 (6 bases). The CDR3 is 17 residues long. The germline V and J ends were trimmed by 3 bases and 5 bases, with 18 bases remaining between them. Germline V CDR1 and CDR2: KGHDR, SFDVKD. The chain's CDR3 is CATSDMSGTWLTGELFF. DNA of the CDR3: TGTGCCACCAGTGATATGTCCGGGACATGGTTAACCGGGGAGCTGTTTTTT.

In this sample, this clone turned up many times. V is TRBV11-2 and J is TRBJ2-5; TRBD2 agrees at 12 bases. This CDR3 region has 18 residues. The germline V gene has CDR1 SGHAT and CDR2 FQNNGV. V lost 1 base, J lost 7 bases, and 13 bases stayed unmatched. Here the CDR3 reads CASSLGSLAGGPEGTQYF. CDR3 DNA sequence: TGTGCCAGCAGCTTAGGTAGCCTAGCGGGAGGGCCGGAAGGGACCCAGTACTTC.

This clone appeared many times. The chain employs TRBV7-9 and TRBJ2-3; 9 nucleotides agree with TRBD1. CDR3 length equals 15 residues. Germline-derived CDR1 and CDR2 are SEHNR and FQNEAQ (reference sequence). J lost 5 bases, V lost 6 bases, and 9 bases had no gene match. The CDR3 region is CASSFTTGGGDTQYF. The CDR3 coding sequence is TGTGCCAGCAGTTTTACTACAGGGGGCGGAGATACGCAGTATTTT.

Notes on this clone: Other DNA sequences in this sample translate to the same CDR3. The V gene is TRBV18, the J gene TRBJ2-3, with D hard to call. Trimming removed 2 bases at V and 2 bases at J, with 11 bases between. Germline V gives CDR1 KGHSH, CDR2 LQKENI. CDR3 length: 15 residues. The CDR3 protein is CASSPFQTDTDTQYF. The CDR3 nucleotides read TGTGCCAGCTCACCATTCCAGACGGACACAGATACGCAGTATTTT.